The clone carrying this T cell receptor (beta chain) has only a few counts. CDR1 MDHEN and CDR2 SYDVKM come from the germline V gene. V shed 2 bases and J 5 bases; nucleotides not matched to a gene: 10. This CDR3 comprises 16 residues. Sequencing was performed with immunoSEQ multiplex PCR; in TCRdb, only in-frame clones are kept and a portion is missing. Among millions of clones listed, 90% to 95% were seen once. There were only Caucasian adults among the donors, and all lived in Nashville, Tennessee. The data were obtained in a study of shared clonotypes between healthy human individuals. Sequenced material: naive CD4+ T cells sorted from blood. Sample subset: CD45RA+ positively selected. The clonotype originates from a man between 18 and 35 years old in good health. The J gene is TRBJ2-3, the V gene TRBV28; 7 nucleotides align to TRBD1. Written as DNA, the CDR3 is TGTGCCAGCAGTTTAGACAGGGTAGTTGGGGGAGATACGCAGTATTTT. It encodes CASSLDRVVGGDTQYF.